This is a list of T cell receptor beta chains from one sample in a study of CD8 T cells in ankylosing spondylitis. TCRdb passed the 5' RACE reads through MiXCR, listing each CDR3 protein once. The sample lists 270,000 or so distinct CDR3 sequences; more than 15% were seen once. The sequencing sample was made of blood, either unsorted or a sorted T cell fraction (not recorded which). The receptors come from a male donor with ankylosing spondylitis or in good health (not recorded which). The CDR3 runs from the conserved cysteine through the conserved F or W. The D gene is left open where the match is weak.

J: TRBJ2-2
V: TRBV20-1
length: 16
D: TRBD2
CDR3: CSALSTSGKNTGELFF

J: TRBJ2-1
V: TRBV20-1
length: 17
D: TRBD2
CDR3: CSAREGLAALSYNEQFF

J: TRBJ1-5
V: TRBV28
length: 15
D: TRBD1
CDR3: CASSLQDRVFQPQHF

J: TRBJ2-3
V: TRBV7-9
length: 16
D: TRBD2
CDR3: CASSSPTSGQTDTQYF

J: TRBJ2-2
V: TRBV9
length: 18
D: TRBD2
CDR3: CASSAPRASGRNTGELFF

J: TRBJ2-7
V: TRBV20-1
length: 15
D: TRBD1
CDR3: CSATIPGQGRYEQYF

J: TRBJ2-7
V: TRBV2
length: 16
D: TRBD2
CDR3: CASSEALSGADYEQYF

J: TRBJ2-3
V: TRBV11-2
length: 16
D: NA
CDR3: CASSFRPGMSTDTQYF

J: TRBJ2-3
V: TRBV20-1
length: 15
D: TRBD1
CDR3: CSARGTGGEADTQYF

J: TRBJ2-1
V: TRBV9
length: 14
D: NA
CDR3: CASSGQRGYNEQFF

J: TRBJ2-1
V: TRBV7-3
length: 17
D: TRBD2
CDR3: CASSDSGRPYTYNEQFF

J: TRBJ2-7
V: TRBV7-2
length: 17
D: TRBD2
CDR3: CASSLIPSGLAGYEQYF

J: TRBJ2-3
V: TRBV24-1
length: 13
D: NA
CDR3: CATSAGAADTQYF

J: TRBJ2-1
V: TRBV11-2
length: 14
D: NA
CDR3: CASSAGLGGNEQFF

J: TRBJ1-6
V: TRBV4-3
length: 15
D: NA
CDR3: CASSPVRGGNSPLHF

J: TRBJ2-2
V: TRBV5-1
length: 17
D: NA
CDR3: CASSSRAVPTGTGELFF

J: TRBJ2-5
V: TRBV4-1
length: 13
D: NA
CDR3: CASSHPEGETQYF

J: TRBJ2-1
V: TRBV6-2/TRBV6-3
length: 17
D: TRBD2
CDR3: CASSYAASGLLMDEQFF

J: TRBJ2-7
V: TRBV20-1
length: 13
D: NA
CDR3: CSARGGWAYEQYF

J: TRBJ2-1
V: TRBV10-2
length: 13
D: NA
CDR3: CASSDMSYNEQFF

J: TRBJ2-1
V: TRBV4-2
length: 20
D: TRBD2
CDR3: CASSPTSTHLGSGKYNEQFF

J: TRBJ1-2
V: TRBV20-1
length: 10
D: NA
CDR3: CSARDSGYTF

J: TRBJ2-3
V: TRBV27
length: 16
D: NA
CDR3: CASSLFQGVMTDTQYF

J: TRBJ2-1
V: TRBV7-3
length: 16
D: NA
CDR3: CASSLRGGRKDNEQFF